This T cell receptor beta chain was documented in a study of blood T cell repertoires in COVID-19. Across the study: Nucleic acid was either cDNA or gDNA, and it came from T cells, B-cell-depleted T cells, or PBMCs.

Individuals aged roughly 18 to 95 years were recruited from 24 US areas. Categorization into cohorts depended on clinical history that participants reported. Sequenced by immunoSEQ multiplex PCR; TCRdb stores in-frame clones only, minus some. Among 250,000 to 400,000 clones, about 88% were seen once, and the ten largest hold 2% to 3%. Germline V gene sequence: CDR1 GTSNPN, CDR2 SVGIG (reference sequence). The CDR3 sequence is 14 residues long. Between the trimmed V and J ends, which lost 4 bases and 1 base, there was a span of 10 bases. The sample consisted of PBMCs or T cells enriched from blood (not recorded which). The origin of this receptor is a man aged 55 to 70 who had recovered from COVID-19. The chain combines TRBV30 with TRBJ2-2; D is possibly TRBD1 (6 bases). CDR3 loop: CAWTSGVNTGELFF. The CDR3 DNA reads TGTGCCTGGACGTCAGGGGTGAACACCGGGGAGCTGTTTTTT.